This passage covers 29 T cell receptor beta chains from one sample sequenced in a study of beta chain features in type 1 diabetes. What was sequenced were expressed TCRB transcripts, since all of the isolated RNA had been reverse transcribed. The assay was immunoSEQ multiplex PCR, and TCRdb's table has in-frame clones only and misses some. The sample records 150,000 or so clones, around 10% being singletons. The material sequenced was central memory CD4+ T cells from blood. Receptor source: a man aged 18 to 30 in good health.

V usage is TRBV5-1 and J usage is TRBJ2-5, with D possibly matching TRBD2 (7 bases). The CDR3 extends over 15 amino acids. Per the germline V gene, CDR1 is SGHRS and CDR2 is YFSETQ. V was clipped by 5 bases and J by 2 bases, with 16 bases between them. The CDR3 here is CASRPRGAPQETQYF. The CDR3 nucleotides read TGCGCCAGCAGACCCCGGGGGGCCCCTCAAGAGACCCAGTACTTC.

This clone was recorded a few times. The chain joins TRBV7-8 to TRBJ2-5; D gene ambiguous. From germline, CDR1 is SGHVS and CDR2 FQNEAQ. Trimming stripped 1 base from V and 5 bases from J, with 8 bases between. CDR3 length: 13 residues. The DNA for the CDR3 is TGTGCCAGCAGCTTAGGAGGTCGCGAGACCCAGTACTTC. This gives the protein CASSLGGRETQYF.

This clone turned up a few times. This chain links TRBV9 with TRBJ1-5, with 9 positions matching TRBD1. CDR3 length: 14 residues. Germline V gives CDR1 SGDLS, CDR2 YYNGEE. Germline trimming cut 4 bases from V and 9 bases from J; bases unmatched to any gene: 8. CDR3 sequence: CASSIGQGIGPQHF. The CDR3, as DNA: TGTGCCAGCAGCATCGGACAGGGGATAGGGCCCCAGCATTTT.

The chain is built from TRBV9 and TRBJ2-4; TRBD2 might be the D (6 bases). The CDR3 contains 16 residues. Germline V gives CDR1 SGDLS, CDR2 YYNGEE. V lost 0 bases and J lost 0, with 10 bases in between. CDR3 in DNA: TGTGCCAGCAGCGTAGGTCCAGCGGGAGCCAAAAACATTCAGTACTTC. Its protein product is CASSVGPAGAKNIQYF.

This chain uses TRBV7-2 with TRBJ2-5, with 7 bases fitting TRBD2. The junction had 1 base not matched to a gene; V was cut back by 1 base and J by 2 bases. This CDR3 region has 14 residues. Per germline, CDR1 SGHTA and CDR2 FQGNSA. The CDR3 loop reads CASSLGRGQETQYF. The CDR3 nucleotides are TGTGCCAGCAGCTTAGGGCGGGGGCAAGAGACCCAGTACTTC.

The genes are TRBV5-1 and TRBJ1-6; possible D gene TRBD1, 5 bases. The CDR3 covers 15 residues. Trimming cost V 5 bases and J 8 bases, with 17 bases left between them. Germline values: CDR1 SGHRS, CDR2 YFSETQ. The CDR3 nucleotides read TGCGCCAGCAGGACTGACGACAGTACCCATTCACCCCTCCACTTT. Translation: CASRTDDSTHSPLHF.

This chain joins TRBV27 and TRBJ1-1, with a possible D match to TRBD1 (6 bases). Per germline, CDR1 MNHEY and CDR2 SMNVEV (reference sequence). The CDR3 sequence is 13 residues long. Trimming pared 7 bases from V and 5 bases from J, leaving 14 bases between. The DNA of the CDR3 is TGTGCCAGCAAACAACTAGGGGGAACTGAAGCTTTCTTT. Protein sequence: CASKQLGGTEAFF.

This clone was observed a few times. The same CDR3 can be traced to other DNA sequences in this sample. This sequence joins TRBV9 and TRBJ2-2, with TRBD2 matching over 8 bases. V shed 0 bases and J 4 bases; nucleotides not matched to a gene: 5. The CDR3 is 16 residues long. Germline CDR1 is SGDLS and CDR2 is YYNGEE. CDR3 amino acids: CASSVAGGPVTGELFF. The CDR3 nucleotides read TGTGCCAGCAGCGTAGCGGGGGGGCCGGTCACCGGGGAGCTGTTTTTT.

This clone has just a few counts. The chain has TRBV2 and TRBJ2-3; D may correspond to TRBD1 or TRBD2 (5 bases each). This CDR3 is 17 amino acids long. Germline V gene sequence: CDR1 SNHLY, CDR2 FYNNEI. The V and J ends lost 3 bases and 5 bases respectively, with 21 bases between them. CDR3 in DNA: TGTGCCAGCAGTGATCCCGGGACCCCGCCGCCCCAAGATACGCAGTATTTT. Encoded protein: CASSDPGTPPPQDTQYF.

CDR3 sequence: CASSRKGDSAYEQYF. CDR3 DNA sequence: TGTGCCAGTAGCCGGAAAGGGGACAGTGCCTACGAGCAGTACTTC. The chain combines TRBV19 with TRBJ2-7, with TRBD1 matching over 7 bases. V was clipped by 6 bases and J by 2 bases; unmatched bases: 10. CDR1 LNHDA and CDR2 SQIVND come from the germline V gene (reference sequence). The CDR3 runs to 15 residues.

This clone has ten or more counts. CDR3 nucleotide sequence: TGCGCCAGCAGCCAAGGACAGGTTTATTCACCCCTCCACTTT. It specifies CASSQGQVYSPLHF. The rearrangement links TRBV4-3 to TRBJ1-6; possible D gene TRBD1, 6 bases. The CDR3 is 14 residues long. Germline V lookup: CDR1 LGHNA, CDR2 YSLEER. Trimming pared 1 base from V and 8 bases from J, leaving 9 bases between.

The gene calls are TRBV29-1 and TRBJ1-5; D is perhaps TRBD1 (5 bases). The length of the CDR3 is 14 residues. V dropped 7 bases and J dropped 0 bases, with 13 bases sitting between them. Germline CDR1 reads SQVTM; CDR2 reads ANQGSEA. CDR3: CSAGAGASNQPQHF. The CDR3, as DNA: TGCAGCGCTGGGGCGGGTGCTAGCAATCAGCCCCAGCATTTT.

This clone showed up many times. This chain's CDR3 is CASSQPGSGNTIYF. CDR3 sequence (DNA): TGTGCCAGCAGCCAGCCAGGTTCTGGAAACACCATATATTTT. The chain combines TRBV7-8 with TRBJ1-3; the D is unclear. The CDR3 is 14 amino acids. Germline lookup yields CDR1 SGHVS and CDR2 FQNEAQ. The V and J ends lost 5 bases and 1 base respectively, with 9 bases between them. The full variable domain, its missing parts supplied by reference TRBV7-8 and TRBJ1-3, is GAGVSQSPRYKVAKRGQDVALRCDPISGHVSLFWYQQALGQGPEFLTYFQNEAQLDKSGLPSDRFFAERPEGSVSTLKIQRTQQEDSAVYLCASSQPGSGNTIYFGEGSWLTVV.

The chain links TRBV5-1 to TRBJ1-1; D remains unclear. Trimming stripped 0 bases from V and 9 bases from J, with 6 bases between. Germline V gene lookup returns CDR1 SGHRS and CDR2 YFSETQ. The CDR3 sequence is 11 residues long. The CDR3 loop is CASSLDGKAFF. In DNA form, the CDR3 reads TGCGCCAGCAGCTTGGATGGGAAAGCTTTCTTT.

The chain joins TRBV5-1 to TRBJ2-7, with 7 nucleotides matching TRBD1. CDR1 is SGHRS, CDR2 YFSETQ, per germline. V dropped 4 bases and J dropped 3; count of bases not matched to a gene: 10. The CDR3 loop spans 15 amino acids. CDR3 DNA: TGCGCCAGCAGCCCCCTGGGACAGCCGGACTACGAGCAGTACTTC. Translating it yields CASSPLGQPDYEQYF.

This clone has more than one count but fewer than ten. This chain joins TRBV7-2 and TRBJ2-3, with 12 bases aligning to TRBD1. Trimming took 6 bases from V and 7 from J; bases not matched to a gene: 8. The CDR3 length is 15 residues. Germline V lookup: CDR1 SGHTA, CDR2 FQGNSA. CDR3 sequence reads: CASSTGTGGWNTQYF. CDR3 in DNA: TGTGCCAGCAGTACCGGGACAGGGGGCTGGAATACGCAGTATTTT. The full variable domain, its missing parts supplied by reference TRBV7-2 and TRBJ2-3, is GAGVSQSPSNKVTEKGKDVELRCDPISGHTALYWYRQSLGQGLEFLIYFQGNSAPDKSGLPSDRFSAERTGGSVSTLTIQRTQQEDSAVYLCASSTGTGGWNTQYFGPGTRLTVL.

This clone has only a few counts. The CDR3 region has the DNA TGTGCCACCAGCTTACAGAACACTGAAGCTTTCTTT. The encoded protein is CATSLQNTEAFF. The V call is TRBV15, the J call TRBJ1-1; D call uncertain. Germline values: CDR1 LNHNV, CDR2 YYDKDF (reference sequence). Deletions cut 5 bases from V and 1 base from J, with 5 bases between. CDR3 size: 12 residues.

This clone was seen a handful of times. The rearrangement links TRBV9 to TRBJ2-1; 10 bases map to TRBD2. Germline V CDR1 and CDR2: SGDLS, YYNGEE. V lost 0 bases and J lost 4; bases outside the gene matches: 1. The CDR3 has 15 residues. The CDR3 here is CASSVVSGRYNEQFF. CDR3 in DNA: TGTGCCAGCAGCGTAGTTAGCGGGAGGTACAATGAGCAGTTCTTC.

This clone was recorded many times. The junction does not match germline at one end; this may be a read error. The chain combines TRBV7-7 with TRBJ2-1, with D uncertain. Germline V gene sequence: CDR1 SSHAT, CDR2 FNYEAQ (reference sequence). The CDR3 sequence is 13 residues long. The CDR3: CASSIKVNNEQFF. In DNA form, the CDR3 reads TGTGCTAGCAGTATCAAAGTGAACAATGAGCAGTTCTTC. Combining the CDR3 with reference TRBV7-7 and TRBJ2-1 gives the whole variable domain GAGVSQSPRYKVTKRGQDVTLRCDPISSHATLYWYQQALGQGPEFLTYFNYEAQPDKSGLPSDRFSAERPEGSISTLTIQRTEQRDSAMYRCASSIKVNNEQFFGPGTRLTVL.

There are a few counts of this clone. The rearrangement joins TRBV9 to TRBJ2-5; D may be TRBD2 (6 bases). The germline gives CDR1 SGDLS, CDR2 YYNGEE. Trimming pared 4 bases from V and 4 bases from J, leaving 11 bases between. CDR3 size: 13 residues. The CDR3 region has the DNA TGTGCCAGCAGCCGGGAGTGGGCAGAGACCCAGTACTTC. As protein: CASSREWAETQYF.

This clone came up once. The chain links TRBV5-1 to TRBJ1-2, with 9 bases fitting TRBD1. Germline loops: CDR1 SGHRS, CDR2 YFSETQ. V gave up 4 bases and J gave up 9 bases; unmatched junction bases: 7. CDR3 length: 13 residues. The CDR3 DNA reads TGCGCCAGCAGCCCGGGACAGGGTGTAAGCTACACCTTC. It codes for CASSPGQGVSYTF.

This clone was picked up a small number of times. For the CDR3, the DNA is TGTGCCAGGGGACAGTTTAACTATGGCTACACCTTC. Residues: CARGQFNYGYTF. The rearrangement uses TRBV27 and TRBJ1-2, with TRBD1 matching over 7 bases. The germline CDR1 and CDR2 sequences are MNHEY and SMNVEV (reference sequence). V shed 9 bases, J shed 1 base, and the junction held 2 bases outside the gene matches. The CDR3 is 12 residues long.

This clone was observed at least ten times. The chain is built from TRBV10-3 and TRBJ2-1, with a weak D call TRBD2 (6 bases). V was cut by 8 bases and J by 4 bases, with 12 bases left in between. Germline assignment: CDR1 ENHRY and CDR2 SYGVKD. The length of the CDR3 is 13 residues. CDR3 amino acids: CAIGASEYNEQFF. CDR3 DNA sequence: TGTGCCATCGGGGCTAGCGAATACAATGAGCAGTTCTTC.

This clone was counted at least ten times. This sample includes further DNA sequences coding for the same CDR3. The rearrangement links TRBV19 to TRBJ1-5, with 7 bases aligning to TRBD1. The CDR3 has 16 amino acids. Germline CDR1 and CDR2: LNHDA and SQIVND (reference sequence). V was clipped by 4 bases and J by 1 base; unmatched bases: 7. The CDR3: CASSTRQGLSNQPQHF. The CDR3 DNA is TGTGCCAGTAGTACCCGACAGGGTTTGAGCAATCAGCCCCAGCATTTT.

The chain employs TRBV5-1 and TRBJ2-1; TRBD2 aligns across 8 bases. V was pared by 4 bases and J by 4 bases, with 7 bases of the junction left unmatched. The germline V gene encodes CDR1 SGHRS and CDR2 YFSETQ. This CDR3 region has 15 residues. CDR3: CASSAASGQYNEQFF. Here the CDR3 DNA reads TGCGCCAGCAGCGCCGCTAGCGGGCAGTACAATGAGCAGTTCTTC. Full variable domain (remainder filled in from reference TRBV5-1 and TRBJ2-1): KAGVTQTPRYLIKTRGQQVTLSCSPISGHRSVSWYQQTPGQGLQFLFEYFSETQRNKGNFPGRFSGRQFSNSRSEMNVSTLELGDSALYLCASSAASGQYNEQFFGPGTRLTVL.

This clone showed up just a few times. The genes are TRBV5-5 and TRBJ2-6; D perhaps matches TRBD1 (6 bases). With 4 bases removed from V and 0 bases from J, the gap between germline ends came to 14 bases. This CDR3 is 17 amino acids long. Germline V gene lookup returns CDR1 SGHKS and CDR2 YYEKEE (reference sequence). In DNA, the CDR3 is TGTGCCAGCAGCGGACGGACAGCCGGCTCTGGGGCCAACGTCCTGACTTTC. Its protein product is CASSGRTAGSGANVLTF.

V gene TRBV9 combines with J gene TRBJ2-7, with D possibly TRBD2 on 6 matching bases. Trimming cost V 4 bases and J 5 bases, with 19 bases left between them. The CDR3 consists of 15 residues. Germline V gene sequence: CDR1 SGDLS, CDR2 YYNGEE. CDR3 loop: CASSLLHSGVHEQYF. The DNA of the CDR3 is TGTGCCAGCAGCCTGTTGCACTCGGGGGTGCACGAGCAGTACTTC. Together with reference TRBV9 and TRBJ2-7, the CDR3 gives the full variable domain: DSGVTQTPKHLITATGQRVTLRCSPRSGDLSVYWYQQSLDQGLQFLIQYYNGEERAKGNILERFSAQQFPDLHSELNLSSLELGDSALYFCASSLLHSGVHEQYFGPGTRLTVT.

V gene TRBV10-3 combines with J gene TRBJ2-1; TRBD2 matches 8 bases. Germline V lookup: CDR1 ENHRY, CDR2 SYGVKD. The CDR3 covers 15 residues. The ends lost 4 bases at V and 7 bases at J; junction bases unmatched: 9. In DNA, the CDR3 is TGTGCCATCAGTGCCTCCCGGGGGGGGAATAATGAGCAGTTCTTC. It specifies CAISASRGGNNEQFF.

This chain joins TRBV2 and TRBJ2-5; 9 bases fit TRBD1. Losses at the gene ends were 4 bases for V and 4 bases for J; bases not matched to a gene: 1. The CDR3 is 13 amino acids. Germline CDR1 SNHLY, CDR2 FYNNEI. The CDR3 region has the DNA TGTGCCAGCAGTGGGGACAGGGCAGAGACCCAGTACTTC. Amino acid sequence: CASSGDRAETQYF.